Below are 14 T cell receptor beta chains sequenced from a single sample in a study of cytomegalovirus exposure and HLA in healthy donors. PCR used 60 Vbeta primers and 13 Jbeta primers. Assay: immunoSEQ multiplex PCR; the TCRdb copy retains only in-frame clones and omits some. Of 200,000 to 250,000 clones listed, approximately 70% are singletons. The sample consisted of PBMCs. These receptors were taken from a man aged 35 to 55 in good health and CMV-seropositive.

The chain uses TRBV11-2 and TRBJ2-3; no clear D gene. The CDR3 runs 14 residues. The germline V and J ends were trimmed by 5 bases and 3 bases, with 12 bases remaining between them. Germline V gives CDR1 SGHAT, CDR2 FQNNGV. The CDR3 region has the DNA TGTGCCAGCAGCCTAGGTTACTTAACAGATACGCAGTATTTT. Translation gives CASSLGYLTDTQYF.

The CDR3 region has the DNA TGTGCCAGCAGCTTAGTGGGGGGGAAGAATGAAAAACTGTTTTTT. Translating gives CASSLVGGKNEKLFF. V gene TRBV7-2 combines with J gene TRBJ1-4, with a possible D match to TRBD1 (5 bases). CDR1 SGHTA and CDR2 FQGNSA come from the germline V gene. The V end lost 1 base, the J end lost 5 bases, and 11 bases lay between the germline ends. This CDR3 has 15 residues.

Of note for this clone: Other DNA sequences of this sample code for an identical CDR3. This sequence joins TRBV5-1 and TRBJ1-1, with D perhaps TRBD1 (6 bases). Germline assignment: CDR1 SGHRS and CDR2 YFSETQ. Trimming cost V 0 bases and J 3 bases, with 6 bases left between them. This CDR3 region has 13 residues. The DNA of the CDR3 is TGCGCCAGCAGCTTGGCAGGGGACACTGAAGCTTTCTTT. Protein: CASSLAGDTEAFF.

The chain is built from TRBV4-1 and TRBJ1-5; 8 nucleotides line up with TRBD1. Germline V gene sequence: CDR1 MGHRA, CDR2 YSYEKL. This CDR3 is built from 16 residues. J lost 2 bases, V lost 3 bases, and 6 bases had no gene match. CDR3 protein: CASSHTQGAGNQPQHF. In DNA, the CDR3 is TGCGCCAGCAGCCATACTCAGGGGGCGGGCAATCAGCCCCAGCATTTT.

The rearrangement links TRBV28 to TRBJ1-2; 8 bases agree with TRBD1. Trimming took 6 bases from V and 4 from J; bases not matched to a gene: 7. The V gene's germline CDR1 is MDHEN and CDR2 SYDVKM. The CDR3 loop spans 14 amino acids. This CDR3 is CASSRPDRAYGYTF. The CDR3 DNA is TGTGCCAGCAGCCGCCCGGACAGGGCCTATGGCTACACCTTC.

As DNA, the CDR3 is TGTGCCAGCAGTCTAGAGACAGGGGACGCCTACGAGCAGTACTTC. Protein: CASSLETGDAYEQYF. V usage is TRBV6-5 and J usage is TRBJ2-7; TRBD1 matches at 8 bases. V lost 5 bases to trimming and J lost 2 bases; unmatched junction nucleotides: 8. Germline V lookup: CDR1 MNHEY, CDR2 SVGAGI. The CDR3 is made up of 15 amino acids.

The V call is TRBV4-1, the J call TRBJ2-3; 8 bases are a match to TRBD2. This CDR3 is 17 amino acids long. V was clipped by 0 bases and J by 4 bases; unmatched bases: 9. Germline-derived CDR1 and CDR2 are MGHRA and YSYEKL. The CDR3 reads CASSQEGAAGAADTQYF. The CDR3 region has the DNA TGCGCCAGCAGCCAAGAAGGAGCAGCGGGGGCCGCAGATACGCAGTATTTT.

This chain uses TRBV14 with TRBJ1-6; the D gene is possibly TRBD1 (6 bases). Germline CDR1 and CDR2: SGHDN and FVKESK. Trimming stripped 9 bases from V and 5 bases from J, with 14 bases between. This CDR3 is built from 14 residues. CDR3 sequence reads: CASQTGIDNSPLHF. Written as DNA, the CDR3 is TGTGCCAGTCAAACAGGGATTGATAATTCACCCCTCCACTTT.

This clone was found once. The chain employs TRBV9 and TRBJ2-3; possibly TRBD2 for D (6 bases). The germline gives CDR1 SGDLS, CDR2 YYNGEE. V was trimmed by 0 bases and J by 6 bases, leaving 14 bases between them. There are 15 residues in the CDR3. The CDR3 bases are TGTGCCAGCAGCGTAGGGGGCGGGGTGGAGGATACGCAGTATTTT. Protein sequence: CASSVGGGVEDTQYF.

The chain uses TRBV7-3 and TRBJ2-3; 9 bases map to TRBD1. The CDR3 runs to 16 residues. V lost 4 bases and J lost 2; bases outside the gene matches: 7. Germline values: CDR1 SGHTA, CDR2 FQGTGA. The CDR3 reads CASSWSGDRDTDTQYF. The CDR3 DNA reads TGTGCCAGCAGCTGGAGCGGGGACAGGGACACAGATACGCAGTATTTT.

This clone was found a few times. This chain connects TRBV27 to TRBJ1-2; 10 nucleotides align to TRBD1. The germline gives CDR1 MNHEY, CDR2 SMNVEV (reference sequence). The length of the CDR3 is 17 residues. After removal of 3 bases from V and 2 bases from J, the junction contained 9 bases not matched to a gene. The CDR3: CASSFWDRGSENYGYTF. The CDR3 DNA sequence: TGTGCCAGCAGTTTTTGGGACAGGGGAAGTGAGAACTATGGCTACACCTTC.

The J gene is TRBJ2-7, the V gene TRBV19; no clear D gene. Trimming took 5 bases from V and 6 from J, leaving 17 bases between them. This CDR3 region has 14 residues. Germline CDR1 and CDR2: LNHDA and SQIVND (reference sequence). CDR3 protein: CASSPEYPLGEQYF. In DNA, the CDR3 is TGTGCCAGTAGTCCCGAGTACCCGCTCGGCGAGCAGTACTTC. The variable domain in full, with the rest retrieved from reference TRBV19 and TRBJ2-7, is DGGITQSPKYLFRKEGQNVTLSCEQNLNHDAMYWYRQDPGQGLRLIYYSQIVNDFQKGDIAEGYSVSREKKESFPLTVTSAQKNPTAFYLCASSPEYPLGEQYFGPGTRLTVT.

This clone occurred a few times. The chain uses TRBV29-1 and TRBJ1-2; 8 nucleotides line up with TRBD1. With V trimmed by 3 bases and J by 4 bases, 10 bases remained unmatched. Germline CDR1 is SQVTM and CDR2 is ANQGSEA. CDR3 size: 15 residues. Written as DNA, the CDR3 is TGCAGCGTTGACCCCATCGGACAGGGAGGCTATGGCTACACCTTC. This gives the protein CSVDPIGQGGYGYTF.

This clone turned up a few times. The chain is built from TRBV15 and TRBJ2-7; no reliable D call. The germline CDR1 and CDR2 sequences are LNHNV and YYDKDF (reference sequence). The CDR3 spans 14 residues. Trimming left V 6 bases short and J 6 bases short, with 18 bases between. The CDR3 loop is CATRADQAIGEQYF. The CDR3 DNA is TGTGCCACCAGGGCGGATCAAGCTATCGGCGAGCAGTACTTC.